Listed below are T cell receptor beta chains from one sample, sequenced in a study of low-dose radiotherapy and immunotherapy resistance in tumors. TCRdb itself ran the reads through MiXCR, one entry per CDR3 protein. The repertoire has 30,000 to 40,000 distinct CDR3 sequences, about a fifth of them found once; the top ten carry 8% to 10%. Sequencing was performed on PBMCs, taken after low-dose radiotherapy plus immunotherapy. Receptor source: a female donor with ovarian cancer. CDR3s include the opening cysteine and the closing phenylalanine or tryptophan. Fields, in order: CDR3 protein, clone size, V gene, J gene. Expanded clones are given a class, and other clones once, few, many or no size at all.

CDR3: CASSYQGGYQETQYF
size: many
V: TRBV7-9
J: TRBJ2-5

CDR3: CASSLRGALGGNTIYF
size: many
V: TRBV5-1
J: TRBJ1-3

CDR3: CASSRPLEKLFF
size: many
V: TRBV5-6
J: TRBJ1-4

CDR3: CASSPGQGFGELFF
size: many
V: TRBV7-9
J: TRBJ2-2

CDR3: CASSLTFNEQFF
size: -
V: TRBV28
J: TRBJ2-1

CDR3: CASSPGTGVGDQPQHF
size: many
V: TRBV5-1
J: TRBJ1-5

CDR3: CASSAHPYEQYF
size: -
V: TRBV7-8
J: TRBJ2-7

CDR3: CAISIDTTAYEQYF
size: many
V: TRBV10-3
J: TRBJ2-7

CDR3: CASSDGGGARTDTQYF
size: many
V: TRBV7-2
J: TRBJ2-3

CDR3: CSARMRDSGYTF
size: many
V: TRBV20-1
J: TRBJ1-2